The following is a T cell receptor (beta chain) sequence with its context. This entry comes from a study of blood T cell repertoires in COVID-19. Study-level background: COVID-19 samples from acute and convalescent phases originated in the United States, Italy and Spain.

In the study's own analysis: Reference gene primer amplification gave nucleated cell count estimates. Repertoires were generated with immunoSEQ multiplex PCR, while TCRdb's copy carries only in-frame clones and drops some. D and trimming come from the DNA, and the V and J calls and clone size come from that table. The sample holds some 250,000 clones, about 90% seen once. CDR3 length: 12 amino acids. Trimming took off 5 bases at V and 1 base at J, with 6 bases between the two ends. The source material was peripheral blood. The origin of this receptor is a man between 60 and 75 years old with acute or convalescent COVID-19. The chain joins TRBV12-3 or TRBV12-4 to TRBJ2-7; no clear D. CDR3 protein: CASSAGSYEQYF. CDR3 coding DNA: TGTGCCAGCAGTGCCGGTTCCTACGAGCAGTACTTC.